This T cell receptor (beta chain) was documented in a study of breast tumors, draining lymph nodes, adjacent tissues. Axillary draining lymph nodes of breast cancer patients supplied the node samples. CDR1 is SGHTA and CDR2 is FQGNSA in the germline V gene. The CDR3 extends over 16 amino acids. Study-wide results and caveats: Most tumor T cells seemingly derive from lymph node, then expand in tumor. Luminal-like breast cancer showed significantly higher tumor–nontumor repertoire similarity than basal-like.

A remark on this clonotype: The antigen remains unidentified. A much larger clone differs by one base, so this may be a read error.

TCRdb re-derived calls from the multiplex PCR reads in MiXCR, one entry per CDR3 protein. In the table there are 150,000 or so distinct CDR3 sequences, more than 25% of which are singletons. The rearrangement joins TRBV7-2 to TRBJ2-1; 8 bases are a match to TRBD2. The TCR originated in a female donor with breast cancer. Some clones in this sample may be carry-over from other donors' samples. The sequenced material came from axillary lymph node tissue. This CDR3 is CASSRQLAEDYNERFF. In DNA form, the CDR3 reads TGTGCCAGCAGCCGACAACTAGCGGAGGACTACAATGAGCGGTTCTTC.